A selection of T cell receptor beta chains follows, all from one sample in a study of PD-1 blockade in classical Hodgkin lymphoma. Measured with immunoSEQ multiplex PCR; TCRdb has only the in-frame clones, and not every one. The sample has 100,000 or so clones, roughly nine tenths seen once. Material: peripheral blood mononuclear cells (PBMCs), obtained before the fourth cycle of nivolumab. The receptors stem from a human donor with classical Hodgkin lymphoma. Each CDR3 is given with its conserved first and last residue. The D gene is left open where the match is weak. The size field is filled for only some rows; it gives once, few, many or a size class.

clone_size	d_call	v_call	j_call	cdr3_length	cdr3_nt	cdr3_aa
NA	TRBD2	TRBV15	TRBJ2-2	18	TGTGCCACCAGCAGAGATCAAACTAGCGGGAGTAACACCGGGGAGCTGTTTTTT	CATSRDQTSGSNTGELFF
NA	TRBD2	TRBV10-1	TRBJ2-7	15	TGCGCCAGCAGTGAGACCCTAGCGGGAGGTAAAGAGCAGTACTTC	CASSETLAGGKEQYF
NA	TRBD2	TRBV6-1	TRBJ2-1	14	TGTGCCAGCGGTTCTATTCTAGCGGGAGGTGAGCAGTTCTTC	CASGSILAGGEQFF
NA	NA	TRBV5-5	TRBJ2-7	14	TGTGCCAGCAGCTTGGGCAGGTCCCCCTACGAGCAGTACTTC	CASSLGRSPYEQYF
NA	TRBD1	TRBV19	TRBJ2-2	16	TGTGCCAGTAGTTACCCGACAGGGGGCTACACCGGGGAGCTGTTTTTT	CASSYPTGGYTGELFF
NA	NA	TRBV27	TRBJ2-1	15	TGTGCCAGCACGGTCGGCGGAAGCTCCTACAATGAGCAGTTCTTC	CASTVGGSSYNEQFF
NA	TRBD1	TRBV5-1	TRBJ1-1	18	TGCGCCAGCAGCTACACCTCAGGGGGATCTATAAGGAACACTGAAGCTTTCTTT	CASSYTSGGSIRNTEAFF
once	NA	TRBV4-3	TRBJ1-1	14	TGCGCCAGCAGCCGAATTGCCCAGACCACTGAAGCTTTCTTT	CASSRIAQTTEAFF
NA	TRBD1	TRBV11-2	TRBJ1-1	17	TGTGCCAGCAGCTTAGATATTTCAGGGGGACAGAACACTGAAGCTTTCTTT	CASSLDISGGQNTEAFF
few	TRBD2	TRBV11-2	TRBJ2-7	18	TGTGCCAGCAGCCCTCTAAATCGGGCTAGCGGGAGTGGCTACGAGCAGTACTTC	CASSPLNRASGSGYEQYF
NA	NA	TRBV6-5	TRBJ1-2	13	TGTGCCAGCAGCCAATCAAATAACTATGGCTACACCTTC	CASSQSNNYGYTF
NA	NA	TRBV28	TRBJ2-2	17	TGTGCCAGCATCCGGAGGATTGGGGGCCGGGACACCGGGGAGCTGTTTTTT	CASIRRIGGRDTGELFF
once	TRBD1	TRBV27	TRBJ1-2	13	TGTGCCAGCAGTGTGACAGGGTACTATGGCTACACCTTC	CASSVTGYYGYTF
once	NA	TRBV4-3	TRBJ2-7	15	TGCGCCAGCAGCCAAGATCGAGGTCCCCCCTACGAGCAGTACTTC	CASSQDRGPPYEQYF
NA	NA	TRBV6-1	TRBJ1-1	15	TGTGCCAGCAGTGATTTGTTTTCGGGGAACACTGAAGCTTTCTTT	CASSDLFSGNTEAFF
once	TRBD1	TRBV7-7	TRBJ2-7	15	TGTGCCAGCAGTGTGGGACAGGGGGCGAACTACGAGCAGTACTTC	CASSVGQGANYEQYF
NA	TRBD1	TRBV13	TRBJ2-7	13	TGTGCCAGCAGCGCAACACAGGGGGACGAGCAGTACTTC	CASSATQGDEQYF
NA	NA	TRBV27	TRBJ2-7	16	TGTGCCAGCAGTCCCATGGGGGGTCAACCTTGGTACGAGCAGTACTTC	CASSPMGGQPWYEQYF
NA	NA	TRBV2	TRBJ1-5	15	TGTGCCAGCAGGAAAGGGTTAGAAAGCAATCAGCCCCAGCATTTT	CASRKGLESNQPQHF
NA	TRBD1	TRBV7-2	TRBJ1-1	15	TGTGCCAGCAGCCTTTCGACAGGGAGAAGCACTGAAGCTTTCTTT	CASSLSTGRSTEAFF
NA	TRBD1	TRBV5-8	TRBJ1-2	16	TGTGCCAGCAGCTTGGCAGGCTGGCAGGGGGCGAACCGCTACACCTTC	CASSLAGWQGANRYTF
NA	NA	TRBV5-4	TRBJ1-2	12	TGTGCCAGCAGCTTGCAGCTGGAGGGCTATACCTTC	CASSLQLEGYTF
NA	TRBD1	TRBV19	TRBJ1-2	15	TGTGCCAGTAGTAGGACGGGACAGCCGAACTATGGCTACACCTTC	CASSRTGQPNYGYTF
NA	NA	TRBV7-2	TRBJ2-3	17	TGTGCCAGCAGCTTACGCCGGGCGGGGACGATACGATATACGCAGTATTTT	CASSLRRAGTIRYTQYF
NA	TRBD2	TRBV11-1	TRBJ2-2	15	TGTGCCAGCAGCGGTAGCGGGAGGGCGACCGGGGAGCTGTTTTTT	CASSGSGRATGELFF
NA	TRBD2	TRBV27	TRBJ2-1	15	TGTGCCAGCAGATCACCTAGCGGGAGGGTCGTTGAGCAGTTCTTC	CASRSPSGRVVEQFF
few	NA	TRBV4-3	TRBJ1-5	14	TGCGCCAGCAGCCTAGGACAGTACAATCAGCCCCAGCATTTT	CASSLGQYNQPQHF
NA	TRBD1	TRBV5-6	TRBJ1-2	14	TGTGCCAGCAGTGGGGCACAGGGGTCCTATGGCTACACCTTC	CASSGAQGSYGYTF
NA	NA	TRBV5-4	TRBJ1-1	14	TGTGCCAGCAGCTTAAGGGGATCTGACACTGAAGCTTTCTTT	CASSLRGSDTEAFF
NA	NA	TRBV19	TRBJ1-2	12	TGTGCCAGTAGTATTATAGGGGGTCGCTACACCTTC	CASSIIGGRYTF
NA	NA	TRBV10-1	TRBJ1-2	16	TGCGCCAGCAGTGAAGAAGGATCGCGAAAGACCTATGGCTACACCTTC	CASSEEGSRKTYGYTF
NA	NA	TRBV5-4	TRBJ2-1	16	TGTGCCAGCAGCCCGGGGGAGTATTACTACAATGAAGAGCAGTTCTTC	CASSPGEYYYNEEQFF
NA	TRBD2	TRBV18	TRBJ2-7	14	TGTGCCAGCTCCCCGATTCGCGGGAGGGAAGAGCAGTACTTC	CASSPIRGREEQYF
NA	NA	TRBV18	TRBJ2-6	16	TGTGCCAGCTCACCTCGGTGGGGCTCTGGGGCCAACGTCCTGACTTTC	CASSPRWGSGANVLTF
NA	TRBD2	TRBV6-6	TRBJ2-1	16	TGTGCCAGCAGTTTTTTAGCGGGCAGCTCCTACAATGAGCAGTTCTTC	CASSFLAGSSYNEQFF
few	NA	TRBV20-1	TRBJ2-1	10	TGCAGTGCACCCGCTCGGGAGCAGTTCTTC	CSAPAREQFF
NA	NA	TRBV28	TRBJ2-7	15	TGTGCCAGCAGTTTACAGGGCCCCGTTTCCTACGAGCAGTACTTC	CASSLQGPVSYEQYF
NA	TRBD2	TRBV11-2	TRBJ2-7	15	TGTGCCAGCAGCGCATCTAGCGGGGTAACCTACGAGCAGTACTTC	CASSASSGVTYEQYF
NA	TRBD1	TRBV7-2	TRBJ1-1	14	TGTGCCAGTAAAAAGGGACAGGGTAACACTGAAGCTTTCTTT	CASKKGQGNTEAFF
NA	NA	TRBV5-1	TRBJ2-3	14	TGCGCCAGCAGCTTGGAAGGCGGGACAGATACGCAGTATTTT	CASSLEGGTDTQYF
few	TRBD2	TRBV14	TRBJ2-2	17	TGTGCCAGCAGCCACCCGGGACTAGCGGGAGGGACCGGGGAGCTGTTTTTT	CASSHPGLAGGTGELFF
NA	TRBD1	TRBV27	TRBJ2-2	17	TGTGCCAGCAGTTTCGCCCCCGGACAGGGGGCCACCGGGGAGCTGTTTTTT	CASSFAPGQGATGELFF
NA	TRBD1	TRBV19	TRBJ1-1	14	TGTACCAGTAGTCCCGACAGGGGAGGCACTGAAGCTTTCTTT	CTSSPDRGGTEAFF
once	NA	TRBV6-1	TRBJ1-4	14	TGTGCCAGCAGTGGACAGGCGACTAATGAAAAACTGTTTTTT	CASSGQATNEKLFF
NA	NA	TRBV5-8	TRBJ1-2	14	TGTGCCAGCAGCTTGTGGCAGGGAAGAGATGGCTACACCTTC	CASSLWQGRDGYTF
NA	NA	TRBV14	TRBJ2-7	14	TGTGCCAGCAGCTGGGACCCTTCTGATCGCGAGCAGTACTTC	CASSWDPSDREQYF
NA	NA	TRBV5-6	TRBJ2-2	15	TGTGCCAGCAGCGAATCGGTCCCGAACACCGGGGAGCTGTTTTTT	CASSESVPNTGELFF
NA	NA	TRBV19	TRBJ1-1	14	TGTGCCAGTAGTATTACGGGTACGAACACTGAAGCTTTCTTT	CASSITGTNTEAFF
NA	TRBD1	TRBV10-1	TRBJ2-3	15	TGCGCCAGCAGTCCGGGACAGGGTGGAGCAGATACGCAGTATTTT	CASSPGQGGADTQYF
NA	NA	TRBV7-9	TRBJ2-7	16	TGTGCCAGCAGCTCCTCAGGGGCTCCCGGAGGGTACGAGCAGTACTTC	CASSSSGAPGGYEQYF
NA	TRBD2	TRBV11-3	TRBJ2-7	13	TGTGCCAGCAGCTCTAGCGGGAGGGGAGAGCAGTACTTC	CASSSSGRGEQYF
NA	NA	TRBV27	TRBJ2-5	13	TGTGCCAGCAGTTCAACCGTTTTTGGGACCCAGTACTTC	CASSSTVFGTQYF
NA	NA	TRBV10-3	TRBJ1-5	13	TGTGCCATCAGTGAGTGGGGCAATCAGCCCCAGCATTTT	CAISEWGNQPQHF
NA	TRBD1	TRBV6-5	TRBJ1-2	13	TGTGCCAGCAGTCCTGACAGGGTAGCTGGCTACACCTTC	CASSPDRVAGYTF
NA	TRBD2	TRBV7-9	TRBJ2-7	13	TGTGCCAGCAGCTTAGGGACTAGCGGAGAGCAGTACTTC	CASSLGTSGEQYF